These 10 T cell receptor beta chains originate from one sample sequenced in a study of human T cells and chemical hapten exposure. TCRdb itself ran the RACE reads through MiXCR, one entry per CDR3 protein. The sample records over 55,000 distinct CDR3 sequences, roughly 9.8% being singletons. Time point denoted: pre-sensitization, week 0. Sample treatment: therapeutic diphenylcyclopropenone sensitization with weekly scalp DPC. The sequencing used whole blood, collected in connection with sensitization to the hapten diphenylcyclopropenone (DPC). The receptors here all came from a man aged 35 to 55 with alopecia areata. Some clones in this sample may be carry-over from other donors' samples.

The chain combines TRBV7-9 with TRBJ2-2, with D possibly being TRBD1 or TRBD2 (5 bases each). Trimming took 2 bases from V and 4 from J, leaving 11 bases between them. The CDR3 spans 15 residues. In germline, CDR1 is SEHNR, CDR2 FQNEAQ (reference sequence). CDR3 DNA sequence: TGTGCCAGCAGCTTAACGGGACCAAGCACCGGGGAGCTGTTTTTT. Its translation: CASSLTGPSTGELFF.

This clonotype was recorded many times. J is TRBJ2-1 and V is TRBV18, with 9 bases that match TRBD2. The CDR3 length is 15 residues. CDR1 and CDR2 from the germline V gene are KGHSH and LQKENI. V trimming: 2 bases; J trimming: 6 bases; junction bases outside the gene matches: 5. CDR3: CASSPASGMANEQFF. The DNA for the CDR3 is TGTGCCAGCTCACCAGCTAGCGGGATGGCCAATGAGCAGTTCTTC. The variable domain in full, completed from reference TRBV18 and TRBJ2-1, reads NAGVMQNPRHLVRRRGQEARLRCSPMKGHSHVYWYRQLPEEGLKFMVYLQKENIIDESGMPKERFSAEFPKEGPSILRIQQVVRGDSAAYFCASSPASGMANEQFFGPGTRLTVL.

This clonotype was seen at least ten times. The chain recombines TRBV4-1 with TRBJ2-1; D tentatively reads TRBD1 or TRBD2 (5 bases each). V was pared by 2 bases and J by 8 bases, with 16 bases between. Germline V gene data show CDR1 as MGHRA and CDR2 as YSYEKL. The CDR3 sequence is 15 residues long. This CDR3 is CASSQRGAGLDEQFF. The CDR3 nucleotides read TGCGCCAGCAGCCAAAGGGGAGCTGGATTGGATGAGCAGTTCTTC.

J is TRBJ2-4 and V is TRBV20-1; tentative D call: TRBD2 (5 bases). The V gene's germline CDR1 is DFQATT and CDR2 SNEGSKA (reference sequence). The V and J ends lost 4 bases and 8 bases respectively, with 21 bases between them. The CDR3 spans 15 residues. CDR3 nucleotides: TGCAGTGCTATGTGGCCCGGATCGCTCGGGGACATTCAGTACTTC. This encodes CSAMWPGSLGDIQYF.

This clonotype was seen only a few times. The chain is built from TRBV27 and TRBJ1-5, with D perhaps matching TRBD1 (5 bases). This CDR3 has 14 residues. Trimming stripped 5 bases from V and 7 bases from J, with 15 bases between. Per germline, CDR1 MNHEY and CDR2 SMNVEV (reference sequence). CDR3 sequence reads: CASSKAGDGQPQHF. The CDR3 nucleotides read TGTGCCAGCAGTAAGGCGGGGGATGGGCAGCCCCAGCATTTT.

This clonotype came up a few times. The V gene is TRBV28, the J gene TRBJ2-7; possibly TRBD1 or TRBD2 for D (5 bases each). Trimming pared 4 bases from V and 0 bases from J, leaving 13 bases between. The CDR3 runs 15 residues. CDR1 and CDR2 from the germline V gene are MDHEN and SYDVKM. The CDR3 coding sequence is TGTGCCAGCAGTTCCGGGACCGCGAGCTCCTACGAGCAGTACTTC. This encodes CASSSGTASSYEQYF. Using reference TRBV28 and TRBJ2-7 for the parts outside the CDR3, the full variable domain is DVKVTQSSRYLVKRTGEKVFLECVQDMDHENMFWYRQDPGLGLRLIYFSYDVKMKEKGDIPEGYSVSREKKERFSLILESASTNQTSMYLCASSSGTASSYEQYFGPGTRLTVT.

The chain has TRBV11-2 and TRBJ1-3, with a possible D match to TRBD1 (5 bases). Germline V gene sequence: CDR1 SGHAT, CDR2 FQNNGV. V lost 5 bases and J lost 0, with 20 bases in between. The CDR3 consists of 18 residues. This chain's CDR3 is CASSATPGRRSSGNTIYF. CDR3 bases: TGTGCCAGCAGCGCTACCCCGGGACGGCGAAGCTCTGGAAACACCATATATTTT.

The V and J genes are TRBV12-3 or TRBV12-4 and TRBJ2-7; 8 bases map to TRBD1. V lost 5 bases and J lost 4; bases outside the gene matches: 7. This CDR3 is built from 14 residues. The CDR3: CASSDSGGAYEQYF. CDR3 DNA sequence: TGTGCCAGCAGTGACTCAGGGGGCGCGTACGAGCAGTACTTC.

Only a few counts were recorded for this clonotype. The chain is built from TRBV4-1 and TRBJ1-5, with D unclear. The CDR3 contains 13 residues. Germline V CDR1 and CDR2: MGHRA, YSYEKL. Trimming took off 0 bases at V and 6 bases at J, with 6 bases between the two ends. The CDR3 sequence is CASSQDRAQPQHF. The CDR3 coding sequence is TGCGCCAGCAGCCAAGATAGGGCTCAGCCCCAGCATTTT.

This rearrangement joins TRBV6-1 to TRBJ1-1, with D possibly being TRBD1 (5 bases). V lost 6 bases to trimming and J lost 11 bases, with 16 bases between them. The CDR3 totals 12 residues. Germline CDR1 MNHNS, CDR2 SASEGT. As DNA, the CDR3 is TGTGCCAGCAGCTCGGCGGGGGGAGGTGCTTTCTTT. Translation: CASSSAGGGAFF.